The sequence of this T cell receptor (beta chain) was determined in a study of identical twins. TCRdb reprocessed the 5' RACE reads with MiXCR, giving one entry per CDR3 protein. Among about 890,000 distinct CDR3 sequences listed, about 12% were seen once. Everyone who gave samples was a healthy Caucasian. Whole-study findings and limits: For out-of-frame alpha sequences shared by twins, low generation probability was in excess. Clonotypes of the beta chain that were abundant in cord blood carried fewer insertions (memory repertoires showed none). Cross-sectional statistics, not tracking of the same donors, supported the conclusions.

Notes on this clonotype: Its specificity is not known.

Germline V gene lookup returns CDR1 MNHEY and CDR2 SVGEGT. The CDR3 spans 16 residues. The junction had 13 bases not matched to a gene; V was cut back by 4 bases and J by 7 bases. The same sample was also studied in work on yellow fever vaccine responses in identical twins.

The receptor was derived from a woman younger than 30 in good health. This chain joins TRBV6-2 or TRBV6-3 and TRBJ2-1, with 7 bases that match TRBD1. The specimen was PBMCs. CDR3 loop: CASSLNRGHLGNEQFF. DNA for the CDR3: TGTGCCAGCAGTTTAAACAGGGGCCACCTAGGAAATGAGCAGTTCTTC.